A selection of T cell receptor beta chains follows, all from one sample in a study of cytomegalovirus exposure and HLA in healthy donors. TCRdb keeps only in-frame clones here, not all; method: immunoSEQ multiplex PCR. This table has 110,000 to 150,000 clones, around two thirds appearing once. Sequencing used PBMCs. Receptor source: a man aged 18 to 30 in good health and CMV-seropositive. CDR3s include the opening cysteine and the closing phenylalanine or tryptophan. The D gene is left open where the match is weak. Rows give clone size only sometimes, using once, few, many, or a class for an expanded clone.

D gene: -
clone size: -
J gene: TRBJ1-5
V gene: TRBV28
CDR3 DNA: TGTGCCAGCGGACAAGGGGGGGGAGGCCAGCCCCAGCATTTT
CDR3 protein: CASGQGGGGQPQHF

D gene: TRBD1
clone size: -
J gene: TRBJ1-3
V gene: TRBV25-1
CDR3 DNA: TGTGCCAGCAGTGATTCCCGGGACAGTCCGCGAAACACCATATATTTT
CDR3 protein: CASSDSRDSPRNTIYF

D gene: -
clone size: -
J gene: TRBJ2-1
V gene: TRBV5-4
CDR3 DNA: TGTGCCAGCAGCTTGGGTGGGGCCCCGACCTACAATGAGCAGTTCTTC
CDR3 protein: CASSLGGAPTYNEQFF

D gene: TRBD2
clone size: few
J gene: TRBJ2-1
V gene: TRBV6-6
CDR3 DNA: TGTGCCAGCAGTTACTCTACTAGCGGAGCCCTCTATGAGCAGTTCTTC
CDR3 protein: CASSYSTSGALYEQFF

D gene: -
clone size: -
J gene: TRBJ2-7
V gene: TRBV5-5
CDR3 DNA: TGTGCCAGCAGCTTTGGTCCCGGCTACGAGCAGTACTTC
CDR3 protein: CASSFGPGYEQYF

D gene: -
clone size: -
J gene: TRBJ2-4
V gene: TRBV25-1
CDR3 DNA: TGTGCCAGCAGTGAAACAACAGCAGGGAACATTCAGTACTTC
CDR3 protein: CASSETTAGNIQYF

D gene: TRBD1
clone size: -
J gene: TRBJ2-5
V gene: TRBV6-5
CDR3 DNA: TGTGCCAGCAGTTTTAAGGGGGCTGGAGAGACCCAGTACTTC
CDR3 protein: CASSFKGAGETQYF

D gene: -
clone size: -
J gene: TRBJ1-4
V gene: TRBV5-4
CDR3 DNA: TGTGCCAGCAGCCGGGGAGGGTTGCAAGAAAAACTGTTTTTT
CDR3 protein: CASSRGGLQEKLFF

D gene: -
clone size: -
J gene: TRBJ2-5
V gene: TRBV4-1
CDR3 DNA: TGCGCCAGCAGCCAAGGGCCTTTTCAAGAGACCCAGTACTTC
CDR3 protein: CASSQGPFQETQYF

D gene: -
clone size: -
J gene: TRBJ1-5
V gene: TRBV5-4
CDR3 DNA: TGTGCCAGCAGCTTGGGTGGGGGGAGCAATCAGCCCCAGCATTTT
CDR3 protein: CASSLGGGSNQPQHF

D gene: TRBD1
clone size: -
J gene: TRBJ2-5
V gene: TRBV5-6
CDR3 DNA: TGTGCCAGCAGCCTCAACAGGGGGCCCCAAGAGACCCAGTACTTC
CDR3 protein: CASSLNRGPQETQYF

D gene: TRBD2
clone size: once
J gene: TRBJ2-3
V gene: TRBV7-2
CDR3 DNA: TGTGCCAGCAGCTTAAGGGGCGGGGGGGCCGCAGATACGCAGTATTTT
CDR3 protein: CASSLRGGGAADTQYF

D gene: TRBD1
clone size: -
J gene: TRBJ1-1
V gene: TRBV7-9
CDR3 DNA: TGTGCCAGCAGCTTGGGACAGGGGGCCACTGAAGCTTTCTTT
CDR3 protein: CASSLGQGATEAFF

D gene: -
clone size: few
J gene: TRBJ2-5
V gene: TRBV6-6
CDR3 DNA: TGTGCCAGCAGCCAGGGGGAGACCCAGTACTTC
CDR3 protein: CASSQGETQYF

D gene: -
clone size: -
J gene: TRBJ2-7
V gene: TRBV5-1
CDR3 DNA: TGCGCCAAGACAGTACAGATACAGGCCCCGAGATACTACGAGCAGTACTTC
CDR3 protein: CAKTVQIQAPRYYEQYF

D gene: -
clone size: -
J gene: TRBJ2-7
V gene: TRBV10-2
CDR3 DNA: TGCGCCAGCAGTGAGTATGAGTCCTACGAGCAGTACTTC
CDR3 protein: CASSEYESYEQYF

D gene: TRBD2
clone size: few
J gene: TRBJ2-3
V gene: TRBV30
CDR3 DNA: TGTGCCTGGAGTGGTGCTAGCGGGCACACAGATACGCAGTATTTT
CDR3 protein: CAWSGASGHTDTQYF

D gene: TRBD1
clone size: -
J gene: TRBJ1-1
V gene: TRBV11-1
CDR3 DNA: TGTGCCAGCAGTTACGACAGGGACACTGAAGCTTTCTTT
CDR3 protein: CASSYDRDTEAFF

D gene: TRBD1
clone size: once
J gene: TRBJ1-2
V gene: TRBV5-4
CDR3 DNA: TGTGCCAGCAGCCCTGGACAGGGGGGGTCAACTTACTATGGCTACACCTTC
CDR3 protein: CASSPGQGGSTYYGYTF

D gene: -
clone size: -
J gene: TRBJ1-5
V gene: TRBV18
CDR3 DNA: TGTGCCAGCTCAGGACAGATGAATCAGCCCCAGCATTTT
CDR3 protein: CASSGQMNQPQHF

D gene: -
clone size: few
J gene: TRBJ2-7
V gene: TRBV5-6
CDR3 DNA: TGTGCCAGCAGCTTTAGGCTAGTCTCCTACGAGCAGTACTTC
CDR3 protein: CASSFRLVSYEQYF

D gene: -
clone size: -
J gene: TRBJ1-4
V gene: TRBV29-1
CDR3 DNA: TGCAGCGTTGAAGCGGGAGGTGAAAAACTGTTTTTT
CDR3 protein: CSVEAGGEKLFF

D gene: TRBD2
clone size: -
J gene: TRBJ2-1
V gene: TRBV2
CDR3 DNA: TGTGCCAGCAGTGAATCTAGCGGGGGGGCCGGTGAGCAGTTCTTC
CDR3 protein: CASSESSGGAGEQFF

D gene: -
clone size: -
J gene: TRBJ2-6
V gene: TRBV30
CDR3 DNA: TGTGCCTGGGAGGCAGGGGCCAACGTCCTGACTTTC
CDR3 protein: CAWEAGANVLTF

D gene: TRBD1
clone size: -
J gene: TRBJ1-1
V gene: TRBV29-1
CDR3 DNA: TGCAGCGTCGGACAGGGGGGGGCTGAAGCTTTCTTT
CDR3 protein: CSVGQGGAEAFF

D gene: -
clone size: -
J gene: TRBJ2-5
V gene: TRBV21-1
CDR3 DNA: TGTGCCAGCAGCAATTCTAAGCGACGAAAAAAAGAGACCCAGTACTTC
CDR3 protein: CASSNSKRRKKETQYF

D gene: TRBD1
clone size: -
J gene: TRBJ2-5
V gene: TRBV19
CDR3 DNA: TGTGCCAGTAGTATCAGGGGTGGAGGGACAGGAAATCCCCAAGAGACCCAGTACTTC
CDR3 protein: CASSIRGGGTGNPQETQYF

D gene: -
clone size: -
J gene: TRBJ2-7
V gene: TRBV7-9
CDR3 DNA: TGTGCCAGCAGCTTAAGGGGCGAGCAGTACTTC
CDR3 protein: CASSLRGEQYF

D gene: TRBD1
clone size: once
J gene: TRBJ2-5
V gene: TRBV7-7
CDR3 DNA: TGTGCTAGCAGCTCCGGGACAGGGGGGGTTCAAGAGACCCAGTACTTC
CDR3 protein: CASSSGTGGVQETQYF

D gene: TRBD1
clone size: -
J gene: TRBJ1-2
V gene: TRBV5-6
CDR3 DNA: TGTGCCAGCAGCAAGGGACAGTACTATGGCTACACCTTC
CDR3 protein: CASSKGQYYGYTF

D gene: -
clone size: -
J gene: TRBJ1-1
V gene: TRBV18
CDR3 DNA: TGTGCCAGCTCCAAGCCAGGGGAAATCACTGAAGCTTTCTTT
CDR3 protein: CASSKPGEITEAFF

D gene: TRBD2
clone size: -
J gene: TRBJ2-1
V gene: TRBV28
CDR3 DNA: TGTGCCAGCAGTTTACCCGGGACTAGCGGGGTTGAGCAGTTCTTC
CDR3 protein: CASSLPGTSGVEQFF

D gene: -
clone size: -
J gene: TRBJ2-6
V gene: TRBV29-1
CDR3 DNA: TGCAGCGTTGTCGGGGGACTCAGCTCTGGGGCCAACGTCCTGACTTTC
CDR3 protein: CSVVGGLSSGANVLTF

D gene: -
clone size: few
J gene: TRBJ2-1
V gene: TRBV5-4
CDR3 DNA: TGTGCCAGCAGCTTGGAGACTAGAGACAATGAGCAGTTCTTC
CDR3 protein: CASSLETRDNEQFF

D gene: TRBD1
clone size: few
J gene: TRBJ2-7
V gene: TRBV15
CDR3 DNA: TGTGCCACCAGTGTTGACAGGGGAAAAAACTACGAGCAGTACTTC
CDR3 protein: CATSVDRGKNYEQYF

D gene: -
clone size: -
J gene: TRBJ1-1
V gene: TRBV6-5
CDR3 DNA: TGTGCCAGCAATAGAGGGCGGGGGGGCACTGAAGCTTTCTTT
CDR3 protein: CASNRGRGGTEAFF

D gene: TRBD1
clone size: -
J gene: TRBJ2-3
V gene: TRBV29-1
CDR3 DNA: TGCAGCGTAGTCGGGACAGCCACAACAGATACGCAGTATTTT
CDR3 protein: CSVVGTATTDTQYF

D gene: -
clone size: -
J gene: TRBJ1-1
V gene: TRBV14
CDR3 DNA: TGTGCCAGCAGCATCCGCCCCGGAGGGAACACTGAAGCTTTCTTT
CDR3 protein: CASSIRPGGNTEAFF

D gene: -
clone size: -
J gene: TRBJ1-1
V gene: TRBV6-6
CDR3 DNA: TGTGCCAGCAGTTACACGGGTTATCCTGAAGCTTTCTTT
CDR3 protein: CASSYTGYPEAFF

D gene: -
clone size: -
J gene: TRBJ1-6
V gene: TRBV5-1
CDR3 DNA: TGCGCCAGCAGCTTGGAGGGGTCAGGGGTTCTGTCACCCCTCCACTTT
CDR3 protein: CASSLEGSGVLSPLHF